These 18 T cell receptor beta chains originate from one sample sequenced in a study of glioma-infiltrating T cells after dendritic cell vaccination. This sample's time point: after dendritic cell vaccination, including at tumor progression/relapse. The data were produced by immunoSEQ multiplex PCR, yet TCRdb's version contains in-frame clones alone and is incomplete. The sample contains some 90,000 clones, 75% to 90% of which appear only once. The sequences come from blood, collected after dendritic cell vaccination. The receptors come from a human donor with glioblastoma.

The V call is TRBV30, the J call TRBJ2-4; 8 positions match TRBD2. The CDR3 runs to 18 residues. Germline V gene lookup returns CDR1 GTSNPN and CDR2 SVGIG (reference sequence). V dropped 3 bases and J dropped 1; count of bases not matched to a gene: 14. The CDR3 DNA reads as TGTGCCTGGAGAAACCACCTAGCTCGGGAGGGGGCCAAAAACATTCAGTACTTC. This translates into CAWRNHLAREGAKNIQYF.

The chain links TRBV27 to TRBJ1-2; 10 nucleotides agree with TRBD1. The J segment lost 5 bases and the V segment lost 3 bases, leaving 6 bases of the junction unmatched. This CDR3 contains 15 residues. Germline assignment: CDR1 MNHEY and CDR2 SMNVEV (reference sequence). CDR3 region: CASSFGDRGHYGYTF. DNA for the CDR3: TGTGCCAGCAGTTTTGGAGACAGGGGGCATTATGGCTACACCTTC.

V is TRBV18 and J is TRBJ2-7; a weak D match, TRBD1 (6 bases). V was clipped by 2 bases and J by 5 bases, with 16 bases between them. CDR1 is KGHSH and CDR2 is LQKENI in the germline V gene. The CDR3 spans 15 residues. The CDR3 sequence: CASSPTKQGNHEQYV. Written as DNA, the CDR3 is TGTGCCAGCTCACCAACCAAGCAGGGGAATCACGAGCAGTACGTC.

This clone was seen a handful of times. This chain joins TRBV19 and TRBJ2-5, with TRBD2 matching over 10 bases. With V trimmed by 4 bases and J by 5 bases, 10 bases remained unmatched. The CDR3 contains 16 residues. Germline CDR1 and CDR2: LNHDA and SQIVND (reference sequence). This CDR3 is CASSTRTSGEGETQYF. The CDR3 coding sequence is TGTGCCAGTAGTACCCGGACTAGCGGCGAGGGGGAGACCCAGTACTTC.

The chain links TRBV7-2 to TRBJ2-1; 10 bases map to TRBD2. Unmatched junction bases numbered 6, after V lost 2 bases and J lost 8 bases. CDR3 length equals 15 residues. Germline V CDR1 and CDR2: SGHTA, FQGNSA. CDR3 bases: TGTGCCAGCAGCTTAATGGCTAGCGGGAGCTATGAGCAGTTCTTC. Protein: CASSLMASGSYEQFF. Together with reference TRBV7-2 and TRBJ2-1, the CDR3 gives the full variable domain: GAGVSQSPSNKVTEKGKDVELRCDPISGHTALYWYRQSLGQGLEFLIYFQGNSAPDKSGLPSDRFSAERTGGSVSTLTIQRTQQEDSAVYLCASSLMASGSYEQFFGPGTRLTVL.

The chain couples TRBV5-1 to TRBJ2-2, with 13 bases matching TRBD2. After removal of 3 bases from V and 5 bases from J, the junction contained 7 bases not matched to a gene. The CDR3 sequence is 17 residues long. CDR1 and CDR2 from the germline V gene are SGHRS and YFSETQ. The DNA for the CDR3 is TGCGCCAGCAGCTCCGGACTAGCGGGAGATATAACCGGGGAGCTGTTTTTT. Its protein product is CASSSGLAGDITGELFF.

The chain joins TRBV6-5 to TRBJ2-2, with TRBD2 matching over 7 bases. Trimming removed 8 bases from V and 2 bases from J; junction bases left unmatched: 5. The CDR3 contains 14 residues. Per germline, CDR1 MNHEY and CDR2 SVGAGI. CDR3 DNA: TGTGCCAGCGGGCCGGGAGGTAACACCGGGGAGCTGTTTTTT. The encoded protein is CASGPGGNTGELFF.

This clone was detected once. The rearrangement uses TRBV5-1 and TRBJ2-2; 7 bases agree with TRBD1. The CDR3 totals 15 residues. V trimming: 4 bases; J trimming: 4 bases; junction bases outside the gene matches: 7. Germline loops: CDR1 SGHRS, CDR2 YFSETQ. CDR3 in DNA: TGCGCCAGCAGCGACAAGGGACAGAGCACCGGGGAGCTGTTTTTT. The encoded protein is CASSDKGQSTGELFF.

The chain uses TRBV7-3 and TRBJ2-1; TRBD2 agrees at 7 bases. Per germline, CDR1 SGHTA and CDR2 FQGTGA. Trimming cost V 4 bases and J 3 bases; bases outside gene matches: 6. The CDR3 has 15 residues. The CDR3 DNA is TGTGCCAGCAGCTCAATGGGCGGGGGCTACAATGAGCAGTTCTTC. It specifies CASSSMGGGYNEQFF.

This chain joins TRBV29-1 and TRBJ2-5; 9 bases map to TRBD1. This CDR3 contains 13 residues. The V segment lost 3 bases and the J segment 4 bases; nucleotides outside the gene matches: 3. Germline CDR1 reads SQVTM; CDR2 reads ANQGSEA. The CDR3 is CSVEGQGLETQYF. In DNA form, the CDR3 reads TGCAGCGTTGAGGGACAGGGATTAGAGACCCAGTACTTC.

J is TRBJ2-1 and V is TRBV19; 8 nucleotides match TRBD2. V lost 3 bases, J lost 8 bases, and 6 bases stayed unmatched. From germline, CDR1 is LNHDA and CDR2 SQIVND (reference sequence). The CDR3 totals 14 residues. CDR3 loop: CASSIPRGGDEQFF. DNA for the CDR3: TGTGCCAGTAGTATTCCCCGGGGGGGGGATGAGCAGTTCTTC.

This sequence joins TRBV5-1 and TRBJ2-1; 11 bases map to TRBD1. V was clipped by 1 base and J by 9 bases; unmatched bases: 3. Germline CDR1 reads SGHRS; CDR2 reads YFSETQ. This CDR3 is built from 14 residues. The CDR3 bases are TGCGCCAGCAGCTTGTGGGACAGGGGGAGTGAGCAGTTCTTC. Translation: CASSLWDRGSEQFF.

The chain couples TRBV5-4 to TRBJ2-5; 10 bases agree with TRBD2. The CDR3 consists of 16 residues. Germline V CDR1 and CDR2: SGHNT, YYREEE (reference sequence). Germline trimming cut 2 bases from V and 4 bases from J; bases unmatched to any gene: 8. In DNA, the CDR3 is TGTGCCAGCAGCTTAGAGCGGGGGGGCGCGGGAGAGACCCAGTACTTC. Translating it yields CASSLERGGAGETQYF.

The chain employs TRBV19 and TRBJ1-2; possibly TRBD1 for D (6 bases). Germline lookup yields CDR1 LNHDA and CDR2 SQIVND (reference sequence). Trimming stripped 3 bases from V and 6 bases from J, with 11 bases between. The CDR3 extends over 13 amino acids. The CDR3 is CASSINRDDGYTF. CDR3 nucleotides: TGTGCCAGTAGTATTAACAGGGATGATGGCTACACCTTC.

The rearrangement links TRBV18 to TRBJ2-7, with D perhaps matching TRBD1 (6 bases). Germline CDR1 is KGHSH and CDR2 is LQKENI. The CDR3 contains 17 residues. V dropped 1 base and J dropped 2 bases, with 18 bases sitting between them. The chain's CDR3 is CASSPREQGVGPYEQYF. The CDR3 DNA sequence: TGTGCCAGCTCACCACGAGAACAGGGAGTTGGCCCCTACGAGCAGTACTTC.

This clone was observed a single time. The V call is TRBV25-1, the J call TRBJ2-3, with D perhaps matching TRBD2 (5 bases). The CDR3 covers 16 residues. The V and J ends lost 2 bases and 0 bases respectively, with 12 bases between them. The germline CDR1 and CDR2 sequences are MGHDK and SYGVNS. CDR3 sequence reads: CASSEDYISSTDTQYF. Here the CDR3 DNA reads TGTGCCAGCAGTGAAGACTACATCTCTAGCACAGATACGCAGTATTTT.

Here the CDR3 reads CASRRAFSNQPQHF. The CDR3 region has the DNA TGTGCCAGCCGGCGGGCCTTTAGCAATCAGCCCCAGCATTTT. The rearrangement links TRBV19 to TRBJ1-5; D not certain. Germline V gene lookup returns CDR1 LNHDA and CDR2 SQIVND (reference sequence). V shed 9 bases and J shed 0 bases, with 12 bases lying between them. This CDR3 contains 14 residues.

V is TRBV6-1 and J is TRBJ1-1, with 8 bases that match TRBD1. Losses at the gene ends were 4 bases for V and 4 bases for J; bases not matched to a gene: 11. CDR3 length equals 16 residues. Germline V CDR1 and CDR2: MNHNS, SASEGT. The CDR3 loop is CASSGRQTGAGTEAFF. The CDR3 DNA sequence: TGTGCCAGCAGTGGGCGGCAGACAGGGGCCGGCACTGAAGCTTTCTTT.